The 32 T cell receptor beta chains below all came from one sample that was sequenced in a study of T cell responses to AZD1222 COVID-19 vaccine. Clones were read by immunoSEQ multiplex PCR, and TCRdb kept only the in-frame ones, dropping some. The repertoire holds roughly 150,000 clones, around 88% seen once, with about 3.4% in the top ten. The specimen was peripheral blood, collected on day 0 of MenACWY control vaccination. The receptors derive from an adult in good health.

The chain has TRBV24-1 and TRBJ1-1, with D possibly TRBD1 on 6 matching bases. The V gene's germline CDR1 is KGHDR and CDR2 SFDVKD. V gave up 4 bases and J gave up 5 bases, with 10 bases separating them. The CDR3 is made up of 13 amino acids. CDR3: CATSDQGKTEAFF. Here the CDR3 DNA reads TGTGCCACCAGTGACCAGGGGAAGACTGAAGCTTTCTTT.

J is TRBJ1-1 and V is TRBV19; D gene uncertain. Trimming stripped 3 bases from V and 1 base from J, with 6 bases between. CDR1 LNHDA and CDR2 SQIVND come from the germline V gene (reference sequence). The CDR3 totals 13 residues. The CDR3 protein is CASSIVANTEAFF. CDR3 DNA: TGTGCCAGTAGTATCGTGGCGAACACTGAAGCTTTCTTT.

J is TRBJ2-2 and V is TRBV5-1, with D possibly being TRBD1 (5 bases). The V end lost 2 bases, the J end lost 5 bases, and 13 bases lay between the germline ends. Germline V gene data show CDR1 as SGHRS and CDR2 as YFSETQ. The CDR3 has 15 residues. The CDR3 DNA follows: TGCGCCAGCAGCTTCGGACCGAAGGGGACCGGGGAGCTGTTTTTT. Translated: CASSFGPKGTGELFF.

The rearrangement links TRBV7-2 to TRBJ1-5; D gene unclear. Trimming took 4 bases from V and 3 from J, leaving 7 bases between them. The CDR3 runs to 13 residues. Germline V lookup: CDR1 SGHTA, CDR2 FQGNSA. Here the CDR3 reads CASSSRANQPQHF. As DNA, the CDR3 is TGTGCCAGCAGCTCCCGGGCCAATCAGCCCCAGCATTTT.

The J gene is TRBJ1-2, the V gene TRBV7-2; TRBD1 is a possible D gene (6 bases). This CDR3 has 14 residues. Germline CDR1 SGHTA, CDR2 FQGNSA. With 5 bases removed from V and 7 bases from J, the gap between germline ends came to 17 bases. The CDR3 sequence is CASSPGGGRVGYTF. CDR3 sequence (DNA): TGTGCCAGCAGCCCCGGGGGGGGGCGGGTTGGCTACACCTTC.

The chain couples TRBV9 to TRBJ1-2; D gene uncertain. The CDR3 runs to 16 residues. Germline CDR1 and CDR2: SGDLS and YYNGEE. The germline V and J ends were trimmed by 0 bases and 5 bases, with 17 bases remaining between them. CDR3 loop: CASSVEPGRTMYGYTF. CDR3 coding DNA: TGTGCCAGCAGCGTAGAGCCCGGACGGACGATGTATGGCTACACCTTC.

The chain links TRBV7-3 to TRBJ2-5, with D possibly being TRBD1 (5 bases). Germline assignment: CDR1 SGHTA and CDR2 FQGTGA. The V and J ends lost 2 bases and 2 bases respectively, with 6 bases between them. This CDR3 contains 13 residues. The CDR3 coding sequence is TGTGCCAGCAGCTTACACAGGCAAGAGACCCAGTACTTC. This encodes CASSLHRQETQYF.

A single count supports this clone. This chain connects TRBV27 to TRBJ1-2; TRBD1 aligns across 8 bases. After removal of 8 bases from V and 5 bases from J, the junction contained 7 bases not matched to a gene. Germline V gene lookup returns CDR1 MNHEY and CDR2 SMNVEV (reference sequence). The CDR3 contains 13 residues. The chain's CDR3 is CASHGQGRYGYTF. The CDR3 bases are TGTGCCAGCCACGGACAGGGAAGGTATGGCTACACCTTC.

The CDR3: CASSPPRTSGGSYNEQFF. In nucleotides, the CDR3 is TGTGCCAGCTCACCACCGCGGACTAGCGGGGGGAGCTACAATGAGCAGTTCTTC. The chain combines TRBV18 with TRBJ2-1, with 14 bases lining up with TRBD2. CDR1 KGHSH and CDR2 LQKENI come from the germline V gene. V lost 0 bases, J lost 3 bases, and 4 bases stayed unmatched. This CDR3 spans 18 amino acids.

The V call is TRBV16, the J call TRBJ2-2; D could derive from TRBD1 or TRBD2 (5 bases each). Germline V gene data show CDR1 as KGHSY and CDR2 as FQNENV. The CDR3 is 15 amino acids. The ends were cut back, 4 bases at V and 4 bases at J, with 13 bases in the middle. In DNA form, the CDR3 reads TGTGCCAGCAGCCGGGGACGGGTCAGCACCGGGGAGCTGTTTTTT. This gives the protein CASSRGRVSTGELFF.

The J gene is TRBJ1-1, the V gene TRBV7-2; the D gene is possibly TRBD1 (6 bases). CDR1 is SGHTA and CDR2 is FQGNSA in the germline V gene. The germline V and J ends were trimmed by 5 bases and 6 bases, with 13 bases remaining between them. This CDR3 spans 13 amino acids. The CDR3 DNA sequence: TGTGCCAGCAGCGAGGTGGGGGGCCCTGAAGCTTTCTTT. As protein: CASSEVGGPEAFF.

V and J are TRBV6-5 and TRBJ1-1, with a tentative D call TRBD1 (6 bases). The CDR3 extends over 15 amino acids. Per the germline V gene, CDR1 is MNHEY and CDR2 is SVGAGI. V was cut by 9 bases and J by 0 bases, with 17 bases left in between. The CDR3 DNA follows: TGTGCCAGTACCGAAGCGGGGGCTATGAACACTGAAGCTTTCTTT. It codes for CASTEAGAMNTEAFF.

The chain links TRBV5-6 to TRBJ1-1, with TRBD1 identical over 8 bases. V dropped 0 bases and J dropped 4; count of bases not matched to a gene: 5. The CDR3 runs 15 residues. Germline V CDR1 and CDR2: SGHDT, YYEEEE. CDR3 DNA: TGTGCCAGCAGCTTGGGGACAGGGAGAGTCACTGAAGCTTTCTTT. Translated, it gives CASSLGTGRVTEAFF. Using reference TRBV5-6 and TRBJ1-1 for the parts outside the CDR3, the full variable domain is DAGVTQSPTHLIKTRGQQVTLRCSPKSGHDTVSWYQQALGQGPQFIFQYYEEEERQRGNFPDRFSGHQFPNYSSELNVNALLLGDSALYLCASSLGTGRVTEAFFGQGTRLTVV.

The rearrangement links TRBV5-1 to TRBJ2-3, with 8 bases aligning to TRBD1. The CDR3 sequence is 15 residues long. CDR1 is SGHRS and CDR2 is YFSETQ in the germline V gene. V was clipped by 7 bases and J by 2 bases; unmatched bases: 9. CDR3 region: CASGQGAVDTDTQYF. The CDR3 nucleotides read TGCGCCAGCGGTCAGGGGGCAGTCGACACAGATACGCAGTATTTT.

V is TRBV5-8 and J is TRBJ1-1; D is unclear. With 7 bases removed from V and 8 bases from J, the gap between germline ends came to 18 bases. CDR1 and CDR2 from the germline V gene are SGHTS and YDEGEE. This CDR3 comprises 13 residues. The CDR3 is CASSERAKTEAFF. The CDR3 nucleotides read TGTGCCAGCTCAGAGAGGGCCAAAACGGAAGCTTTCTTT.

The rearrangement links TRBV12-5 to TRBJ2-2, with D perhaps TRBD1 (6 bases). This CDR3 is 15 amino acids long. V dropped 5 bases and J dropped 0 bases, with 10 bases sitting between them. Germline V gene lookup returns CDR1 LGHNT and CDR2 FRNRAP. The CDR3 loop reads CASGVGHTNTGELFF. In DNA, the CDR3 is TGTGCTAGTGGTGTGGGACACACGAACACCGGGGAGCTGTTTTTT.

This chain uses TRBV11-2 with TRBJ2-7, with 12 nucleotides matching TRBD2. This CDR3 has 15 residues. Germline V CDR1 and CDR2: SGHAT, FQNNGV. J was trimmed by 0 bases and V by 4 bases; bases with no gene match: 1. CDR3 coding DNA: TGTGCCAGCAGCTGGACTAGCGGGGCCTCCTACGAGCAGTACTTC. Translation gives CASSWTSGASYEQYF.

This clone was seen a single time. This chain connects TRBV5-1 to TRBJ1-5, with D possibly matching TRBD1 (5 bases). CDR3 length equals 15 residues. Germline CDR1 SGHRS, CDR2 YFSETQ. V lost 0 bases to trimming and J lost 1 base, with 8 bases between them. The CDR3 loop is CASSLDGGSNQPQHF. The DNA for the CDR3 is TGCGCCAGCAGCTTGGATGGGGGGAGCAATCAGCCCCAGCATTTT.

This clone was observed a handful of times. The chain employs TRBV11-2 and TRBJ2-1; D possibly matches TRBD1 or TRBD2 (5 bases each). The V gene's germline CDR1 is SGHAT and CDR2 FQNNGV. This CDR3 has 13 amino acids. V dropped 7 bases and J dropped 5 bases, with 12 bases sitting between them. In DNA form, the CDR3 reads TGTGCCAGCAAGTGGGGACCCAACAATGAGCAGTTCTTC. It specifies CASKWGPNNEQFF.

The V call is TRBV29-1, the J call TRBJ1-1; weak D call: TRBD1 (5 bases). Germline CDR1 reads SQVTM; CDR2 reads ANQGSEA. This CDR3 spans 13 amino acids. V was pared by 6 bases and J by 1 base, with 12 bases between. CDR3 residues: CSVGGQGNTEAFF. DNA for the CDR3: TGCAGCGTCGGAGGGCAGGGGAACACTGAAGCTTTCTTT.

V and J are TRBV7-9 and TRBJ2-1; D is unclear. Germline V CDR1 and CDR2: SEHNR, FQNEAQ (reference sequence). The CDR3 runs to 13 residues. V was cut by 5 bases and J by 7 bases, with 12 bases left in between. CDR3: CASSPYSANEQFF. CDR3 DNA: TGTGCCAGCAGCCCTTATTCAGCGAATGAGCAGTTCTTC.

The chain links TRBV5-1 to TRBJ2-1; no definite D call. Germline CDR1 reads SGHRS; CDR2 reads YFSETQ. V lost 0 bases and J 6 bases, leaving 13 bases between the germline ends. This CDR3 has 15 residues. The CDR3 coding sequence is TGCGCCAGCAGCTTGGGCCAGGCCTACGGCAATGAGCAGTTCTTC. This translates into CASSLGQAYGNEQFF. The full variable domain, in which reference TRBV5-1 and TRBJ2-1 provide the parts outside the CDR3, is KAGVTQTPRYLIKTRGQQVTLSCSPISGHRSVSWYQQTPGQGLQFLFEYFSETQRNKGNFPGRFSGRQFSNSRSEMNVSTLELGDSALYLCASSLGQAYGNEQFFGPGTRLTVL.

Written as DNA, the CDR3 is TGTGCCAGCAGTGAGGAGACGAACTATGGCTACACCTTC. Encoded protein: CASSEETNYGYTF. V and J are TRBV2 and TRBJ1-2; D gene uncertain. V lost 3 bases and J 2 bases, leaving 7 bases between the germline ends. CDR1 SNHLY and CDR2 FYNNEI come from the germline V gene. CDR3 length: 13 amino acids.

The CDR3: CSVVDQVYSGANVLTF. CDR3 sequence (DNA): TGCAGCGTTGTCGACCAGGTTTACTCTGGGGCCAACGTCCTGACTTTC. The rearrangement joins TRBV29-1 to TRBJ2-6; D gene uncertain. This CDR3 has 16 amino acids. Trimming stripped 4 bases from V and 0 bases from J, with 13 bases between. Germline V gives CDR1 SQVTM, CDR2 ANQGSEA.

The rearrangement uses TRBV5-6 and TRBJ1-2; tentative D call: TRBD1 (5 bases). Germline lookup yields CDR1 SGHDT and CDR2 YYEEEE. The CDR3 is 14 residues long. The V end was cut by 5 bases, the J end by 7 bases, with 18 bases between. This CDR3 reads CASREGRSPGGYTF. In nucleotides, the CDR3 is TGTGCCAGCAGGGAGGGACGGAGCCCTGGTGGCTACACCTTC.

The V gene is TRBV30, the J gene TRBJ2-5; no clear D gene. The V end was cut by 1 base, the J end by 4 bases, with 10 bases between. Germline-derived CDR1 and CDR2 are GTSNPN and SVGIG (reference sequence). The CDR3 totals 13 residues. The CDR3: CAWSASRGETQYF. The CDR3 bases are TGTGCCTGGAGTGCATCCCGTGGAGAGACCCAGTACTTC.

This sequence joins TRBV15 and TRBJ1-5; TRBD1 agrees at 12 bases. The CDR3 is made up of 16 amino acids. Germline loops: CDR1 LNHNV, CDR2 YYDKDF (reference sequence). The J segment lost 6 bases and the V segment lost 2 bases, leaving 5 bases of the junction unmatched. CDR3 residues: CATSRPGQGARQPQHF. The DNA for the CDR3 is TGTGCCACCAGCAGACCGGGACAGGGGGCACGTCAGCCCCAGCATTTT.

V and J are TRBV28 and TRBJ1-2, with D possibly matching TRBD1 (5 bases). There are 14 residues in the CDR3. The germline V and J ends were trimmed by 6 bases and 4 bases, with 15 bases remaining between them. CDR1 and CDR2 from the germline V gene are MDHEN and SYDVKM. CDR3: CASRVPAGSYGYTF. The CDR3 DNA sequence: TGTGCCAGCAGAGTGCCTGCAGGGTCCTATGGCTACACCTTC.

The chain is built from TRBV11-3 and TRBJ1-4; D unclear. The CDR3 runs 13 residues. Between the trimmed V and J ends, which lost 0 bases and 6 bases, there was a span of 5 bases. Looked up from germline, CDR1 is SGHNT and CDR2 is YENEEA. For the CDR3, the DNA is TGTGCCAGCAGCTTAGAAAAGTATGAAAAACTGTTTTTT. Its translation: CASSLEKYEKLFF.

The chain recombines TRBV4-3 with TRBJ1-1, with unresolved D. The CDR3 extends over 15 amino acids. With 0 bases removed from V and 4 bases from J, the gap between germline ends came to 12 bases. Germline loops: CDR1 LGHNA, CDR2 YSLEER. The CDR3 nucleotides are TGCGCCAGCAGCCAAGATCATGTACCGAGCACTGAAGCTTTCTTT. Residues: CASSQDHVPSTEAFF.

The rearrangement joins TRBV5-8 to TRBJ2-1, with 7 bases identical to TRBD2. The J segment lost 2 bases and the V segment lost 2 bases, leaving 4 bases of the junction unmatched. Looked up from germline, CDR1 is SGHTS and CDR2 is YDEGEE. The length of the CDR3 is 15 residues. The CDR3: CASSLWRETYNEQFF. The CDR3 DNA reads as TGTGCCAGCAGCTTATGGCGGGAGACCTACAATGAGCAGTTCTTC.

The chain employs TRBV7-2 and TRBJ1-1; D uncertain. V was pared by 2 bases and J by 1 base, with 8 bases between. This CDR3 has 14 amino acids. Germline-derived CDR1 and CDR2 are SGHTA and FQGNSA. DNA of the CDR3: TGTGCCAGCAGCTTAACGGAGGGGAACACTGAAGCTTTCTTT. Translating it yields CASSLTEGNTEAFF. Full variable domain (remainder filled in from reference TRBV7-2 and TRBJ1-1): GAGVSQSPSNKVTEKGKDVELRCDPISGHTALYWYRQSLGQGLEFLIYFQGNSAPDKSGLPSDRFSAERTGGSVSTLTIQRTQQEDSAVYLCASSLTEGNTEAFFGQGTRLTVV.